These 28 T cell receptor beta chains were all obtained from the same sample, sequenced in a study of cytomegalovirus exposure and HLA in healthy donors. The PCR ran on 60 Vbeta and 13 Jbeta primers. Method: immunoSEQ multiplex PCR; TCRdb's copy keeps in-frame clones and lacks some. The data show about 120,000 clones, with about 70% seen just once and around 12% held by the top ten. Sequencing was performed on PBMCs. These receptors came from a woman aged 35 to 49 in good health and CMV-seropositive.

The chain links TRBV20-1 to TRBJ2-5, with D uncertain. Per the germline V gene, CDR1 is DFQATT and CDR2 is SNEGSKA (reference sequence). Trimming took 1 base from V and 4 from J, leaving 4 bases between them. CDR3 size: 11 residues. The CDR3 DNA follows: TGCAGTGCTAGAGTCTCAGAGACCCAGTACTTC. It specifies CSARVSETQYF.

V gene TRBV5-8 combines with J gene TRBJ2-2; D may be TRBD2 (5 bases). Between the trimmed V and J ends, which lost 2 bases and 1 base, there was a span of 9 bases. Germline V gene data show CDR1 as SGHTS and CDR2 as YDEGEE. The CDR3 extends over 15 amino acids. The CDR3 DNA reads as TGTGCCAGCAGCTTCAGACGGGAGAACACCGGGGAGCTGTTTTTT. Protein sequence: CASSFRRENTGELFF.

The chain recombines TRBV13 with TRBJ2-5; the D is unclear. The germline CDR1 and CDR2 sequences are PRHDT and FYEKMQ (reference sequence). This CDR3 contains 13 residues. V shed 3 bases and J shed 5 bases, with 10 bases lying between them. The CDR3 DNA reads TGTGCCAGCAGCTTCAAAGTCAGGGAGACCCAGTACTTC. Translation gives CASSFKVRETQYF. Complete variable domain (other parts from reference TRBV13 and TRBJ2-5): AAGVIQSPRHLIKEKRETATLKCYPIPRHDTVYWYQQGPGQDPQFLISFYEKMQSDKGSIPDRFSAQQFSDYHSELNMSSLELGDSALYFCASSFKVRETQYFGPGTRLLVL.

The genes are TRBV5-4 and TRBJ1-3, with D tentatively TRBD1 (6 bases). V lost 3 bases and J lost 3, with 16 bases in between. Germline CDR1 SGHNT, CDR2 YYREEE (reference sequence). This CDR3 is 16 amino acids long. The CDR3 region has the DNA TGTGCCAGCAGCTCCTCTACCCTGACAGGTGGAAACACCATATATTTT. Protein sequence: CASSSSTLTGGNTIYF.

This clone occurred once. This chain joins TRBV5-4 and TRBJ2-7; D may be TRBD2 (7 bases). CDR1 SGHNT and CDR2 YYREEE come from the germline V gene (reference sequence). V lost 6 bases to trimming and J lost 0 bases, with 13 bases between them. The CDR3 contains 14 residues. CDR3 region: CASTPGGSSYEQYF. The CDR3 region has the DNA TGTGCCAGCACCCCGGGGGGCAGCTCCTACGAGCAGTACTTC.

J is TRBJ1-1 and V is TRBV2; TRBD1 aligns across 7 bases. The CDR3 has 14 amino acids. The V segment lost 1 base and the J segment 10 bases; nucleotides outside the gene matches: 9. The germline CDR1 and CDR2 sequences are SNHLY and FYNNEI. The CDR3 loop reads CASSEERQGLGAFF. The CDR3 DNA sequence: TGTGCCAGCAGTGAAGAGAGACAGGGCCTGGGAGCTTTCTTT. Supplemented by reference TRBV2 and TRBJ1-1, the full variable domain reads EPEVTQTPSHQVTQMGQEVILRCVPISNHLYFYWYRQILGQKVEFLVSFYNNEISEKSEIFDDQFSVERPDGSNFTLKIRSTKLEDSAMYFCASSEERQGLGAFFGQGTRLTVV.

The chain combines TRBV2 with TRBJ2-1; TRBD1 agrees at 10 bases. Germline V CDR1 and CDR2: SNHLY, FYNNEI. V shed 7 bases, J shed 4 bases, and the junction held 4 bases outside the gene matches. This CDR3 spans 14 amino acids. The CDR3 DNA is TGTGCCAGCATCAGGACAGGGGGTTACAATGAGCAGTTCTTC. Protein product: CASIRTGGYNEQFF.

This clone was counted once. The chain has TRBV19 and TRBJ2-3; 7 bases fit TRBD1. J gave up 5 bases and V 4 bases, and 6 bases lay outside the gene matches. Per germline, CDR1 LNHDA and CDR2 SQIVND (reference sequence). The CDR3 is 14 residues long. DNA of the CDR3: TGTGCCAGTAGTACCCGACAGGGTCAAGATACGCAGTATTTT. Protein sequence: CASSTRQGQDTQYF.

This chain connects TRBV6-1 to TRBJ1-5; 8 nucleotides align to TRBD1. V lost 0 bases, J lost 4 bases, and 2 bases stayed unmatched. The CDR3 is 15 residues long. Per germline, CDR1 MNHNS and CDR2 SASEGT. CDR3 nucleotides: TGTGCCAGCAGTGAAGCGACAGGGGCGAATCAGCCCCAGCATTTT. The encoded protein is CASSEATGANQPQHF.

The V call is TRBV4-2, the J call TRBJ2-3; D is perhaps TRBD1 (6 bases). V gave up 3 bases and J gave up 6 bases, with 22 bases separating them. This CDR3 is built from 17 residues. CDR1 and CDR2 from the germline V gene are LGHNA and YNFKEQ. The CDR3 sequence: CASSQFEGTPSTDTQYF. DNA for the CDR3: TGTGCCAGCAGCCAGTTTGAGGGGACACCAAGTACGGATACGCAGTATTTT.

The chain's CDR3 is CASSGPGTGKDGYTF. The CDR3 coding sequence is TGTGCCAGCTCCGGTCCCGGGACAGGGAAGGATGGCTACACCTTC. This chain uses TRBV18 with TRBJ1-2; 9 bases fit TRBD1. Germline lookup yields CDR1 KGHSH and CDR2 LQKENI. J lost 6 bases, V lost 6 bases, and 11 bases had no gene match. The CDR3 is 15 amino acids.

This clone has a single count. Here the CDR3 DNA reads TGTGCCAGCAATACAGGGCACTTTTCACCCCTCCACTTT. Its translation: CASNTGHFSPLHF. V and J are TRBV6-6 and TRBJ1-6; tentative D call: TRBD1 (6 bases). This CDR3 spans 13 amino acids. V was pared by 7 bases and J by 9 bases, with 13 bases between. CDR1 and CDR2 from the germline V gene are MNHNY and SVGAGI (reference sequence).

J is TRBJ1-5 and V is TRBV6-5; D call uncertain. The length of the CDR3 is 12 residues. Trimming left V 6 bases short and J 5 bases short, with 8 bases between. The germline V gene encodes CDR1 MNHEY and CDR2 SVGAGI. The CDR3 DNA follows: TGTGCCAGCAGAGACGGGGATCAGCCCCAGCATTTT. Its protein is CASRDGDQPQHF.

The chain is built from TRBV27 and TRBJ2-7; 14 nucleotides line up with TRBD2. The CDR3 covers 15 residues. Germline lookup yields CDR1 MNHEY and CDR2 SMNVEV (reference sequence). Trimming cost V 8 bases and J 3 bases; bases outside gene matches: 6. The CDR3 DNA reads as TGTGCCAGCGGGACTAGCGGGGGCCTCCTCTACGAGCAGTACTTC. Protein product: CASGTSGGLLYEQYF.

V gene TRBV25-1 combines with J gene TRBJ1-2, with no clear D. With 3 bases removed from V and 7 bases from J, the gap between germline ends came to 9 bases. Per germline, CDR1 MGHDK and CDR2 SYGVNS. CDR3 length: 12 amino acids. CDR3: CASSDSIVGYTF. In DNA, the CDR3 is TGTGCCAGCAGTGATTCTATTGTTGGCTACACCTTC.

The CDR3, as DNA: TGTGCCAGCAGTTGGACAGGGAAAGGTGAGACCCAGTACTTC. It codes for CASSWTGKGETQYF. The rearrangement links TRBV27 to TRBJ2-5, with 8 bases lining up with TRBD1. V shed 4 bases, J shed 5 bases, and the junction held 6 bases outside the gene matches. This CDR3 spans 14 amino acids. CDR1 is MNHEY, CDR2 SMNVEV, per germline (reference sequence).

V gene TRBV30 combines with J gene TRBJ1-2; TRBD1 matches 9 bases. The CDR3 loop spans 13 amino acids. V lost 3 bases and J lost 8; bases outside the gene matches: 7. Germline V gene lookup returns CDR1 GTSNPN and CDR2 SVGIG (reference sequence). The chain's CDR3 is CAWSRDRAAGYTF. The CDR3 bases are TGTGCCTGGAGCCGGGACAGGGCAGCCGGCTACACCTTC.

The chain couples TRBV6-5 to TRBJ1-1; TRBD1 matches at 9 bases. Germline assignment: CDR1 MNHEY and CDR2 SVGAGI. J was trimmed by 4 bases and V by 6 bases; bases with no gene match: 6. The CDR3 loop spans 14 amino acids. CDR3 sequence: CASSADRGATEAFF. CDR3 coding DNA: TGTGCCAGCAGCGCCGACAGGGGGGCCACTGAAGCTTTCTTT.

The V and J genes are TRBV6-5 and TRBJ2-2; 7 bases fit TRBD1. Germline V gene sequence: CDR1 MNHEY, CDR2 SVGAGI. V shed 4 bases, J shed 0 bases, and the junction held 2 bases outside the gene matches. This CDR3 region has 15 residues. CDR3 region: CASSSGQTNTGELFF. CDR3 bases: TGTGCCAGCAGTTCGGGACAGACGAACACCGGGGAGCTGTTTTTT.

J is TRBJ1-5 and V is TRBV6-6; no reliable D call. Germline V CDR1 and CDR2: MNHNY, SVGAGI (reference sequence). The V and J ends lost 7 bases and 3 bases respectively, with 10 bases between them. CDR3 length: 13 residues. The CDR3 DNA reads TGTGCCAGCAACAAGGAGTACAATCAGCCCCAGCATTTT. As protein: CASNKEYNQPQHF.

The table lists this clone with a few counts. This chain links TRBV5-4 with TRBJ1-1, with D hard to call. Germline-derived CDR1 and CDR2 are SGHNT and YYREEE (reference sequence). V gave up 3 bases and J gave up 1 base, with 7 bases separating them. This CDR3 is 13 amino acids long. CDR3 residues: CASSYDSNTEAFF. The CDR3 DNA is TGTGCCAGCAGCTATGACTCGAACACTGAAGCTTTCTTT.

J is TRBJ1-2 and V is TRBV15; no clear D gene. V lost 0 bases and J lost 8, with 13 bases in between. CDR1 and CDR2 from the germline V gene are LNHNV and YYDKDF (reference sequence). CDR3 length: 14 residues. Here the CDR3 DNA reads TGTGCCACCAGCAGAGATTACGAGGGCTTCGGCTACACCTTC. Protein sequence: CATSRDYEGFGYTF.

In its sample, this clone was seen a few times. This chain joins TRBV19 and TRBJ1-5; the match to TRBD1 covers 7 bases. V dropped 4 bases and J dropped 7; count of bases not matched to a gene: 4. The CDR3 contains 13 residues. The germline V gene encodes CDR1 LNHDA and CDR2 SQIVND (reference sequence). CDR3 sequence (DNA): TGTGCCAGTAGTAACAGGGGTCGGCAGCCCCAGCATTTT. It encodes CASSNRGRQPQHF.

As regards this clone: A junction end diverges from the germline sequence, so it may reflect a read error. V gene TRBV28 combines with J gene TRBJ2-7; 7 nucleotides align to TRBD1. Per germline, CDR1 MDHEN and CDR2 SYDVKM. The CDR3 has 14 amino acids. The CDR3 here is CATSAGTATYEQYF. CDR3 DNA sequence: TGTGCCACCAGTGCCGGGACAGCCACCTACGAGCAGTACTTC.

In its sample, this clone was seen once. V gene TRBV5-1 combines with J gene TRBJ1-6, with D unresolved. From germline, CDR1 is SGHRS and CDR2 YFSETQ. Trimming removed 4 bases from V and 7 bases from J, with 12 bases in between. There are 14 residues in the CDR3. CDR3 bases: TGCGCCAGCAGCCCCGCGGATGGAAATTCACCCCTCCACTTT. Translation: CASSPADGNSPLHF.

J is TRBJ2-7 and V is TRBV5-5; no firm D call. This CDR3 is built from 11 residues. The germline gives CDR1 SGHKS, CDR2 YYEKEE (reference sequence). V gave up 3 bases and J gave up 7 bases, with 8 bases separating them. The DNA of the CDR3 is TGTGCCAGCAGCTCGCGTTGGGAGCAGTACTTC. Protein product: CASSSRWEQYF.

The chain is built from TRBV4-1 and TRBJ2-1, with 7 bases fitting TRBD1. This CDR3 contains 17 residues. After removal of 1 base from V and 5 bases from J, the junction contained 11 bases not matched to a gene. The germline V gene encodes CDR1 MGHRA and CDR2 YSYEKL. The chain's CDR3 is CASSQGALRQGDNEQFF. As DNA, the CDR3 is TGCGCCAGCAGCCAAGGGGCTTTAAGACAGGGAGACAATGAGCAGTTCTTC.

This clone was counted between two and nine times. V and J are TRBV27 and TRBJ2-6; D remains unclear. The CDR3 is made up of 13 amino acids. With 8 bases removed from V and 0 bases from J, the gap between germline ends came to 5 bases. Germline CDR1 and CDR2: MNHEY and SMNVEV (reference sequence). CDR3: CASCLSGANVLTF. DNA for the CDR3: TGTGCCAGCTGTCTCTCTGGGGCCAACGTCCTGACTTTC.